Listed below are T cell receptor beta chains from one sample, sequenced in a study of T cell changes during pregnancy in multiple sclerosis. Generated by immunoSEQ multiplex PCR, the TCRdb table keeps only in-frame clones and is missing some. The sample lists 93,000 or so clones, under 95% occurring once. This specimen was peripheral blood, taken before pregnancy. These receptors originate from a female donor with multiple sclerosis, enrolled in a pregnancy study. Each CDR3 is given with its conserved first and last residue. A D gene is named only where the DNA matches it firmly. Only some rows state a clone size, as once, few, many or a class for expanded clones.

j_call clone_size v_call d_call cdr3_aa cdr3_nt
TRBJ2-7 . TRBV7-9 TRBD2 CASSLAPGGGLSSYEQYF TGTGCCAGCAGCTTAGCGCCTGGGGGGGGATTAAGCTCCTACGAGCAGTACTTC
TRBJ2-1 once TRBV11-3 . CASSLLGTSSYNEQFF TGTGCCAGCAGCTTATTGGGTACTAGCTCCTACAATGAGCAGTTCTTC
TRBJ2-7 . TRBV7-2 TRBD2 CASSRGGARAYEQYF TGTGCCAGCAGCCGCGGGGGGGCAAGGGCCTACGAGCAGTACTTC
TRBJ2-1 . TRBV18 . CASSTAQGKSEQFF TGTGCCAGCTCGACCGCCCAGGGGAAGAGTGAGCAGTTCTTC
TRBJ2-3 . TRBV25-1 TRBD2 CASSAVAGGSRDTQYF TGTGCCAGCAGTGCCGTAGCGGGAGGGTCGCGAGATACGCAGTATTTT
TRBJ1-2 . TRBV30 TRBD1 CAWVRDSYGYTF TGTGCCTGGGTCCGGGACAGCTATGGCTACACCTTC
TRBJ1-2 . TRBV7-8 . CASSLEGPNYGYTF TGTGCCAGCAGCTTGGAGGGACCTAACTATGGCTACACCTTC
TRBJ2-7 once TRBV7-2 . CASSLAQGQSYEQYF TGTGCCAGCAGCTTAGCGCAAGGACAGTCCTACGAGCAGTACTTC
TRBJ2-6 . TRBV5-1 . CASSSTAGANVLTF TGCGCCAGCAGTTCTACAGCTGGGGCCAACGTCCTGACTTTC
TRBJ2-7 . TRBV15 TRBD2 CATSNLAGAAYEQYF TGTGCCACCAGCAATTTAGCGGGAGCGGCCTACGAGCAGTACTTC
TRBJ2-7 . TRBV5-8 . CASSLRDTWDEQYF TGTGCCAGCAGCTTGAGGGACACCTGGGACGAGCAGTACTTC
TRBJ2-5 . TRBV18 . CASSPGAQRETQYF TGTGCCAGCTCACCGGGGGCACAGAGGGAGACCCAGTACTTC
TRBJ2-5 . TRBV18 . CASSPSTVQETQYF TGTGCCAGCTCACCATCGACTGTACAAGAGACCCAGTACTTC
TRBJ2-5 . TRBV9 . CASSPRGALGTQYF TGTGCCAGCAGCCCCAGGGGGGCATTAGGGACCCAGTACTTC
TRBJ1-2 few TRBV28 . CAILTGNYGYTF TGTGCCATCTTGACAGGAAACTATGGCTACACCTTC
TRBJ2-7 . TRBV13 . CASSLGLRGGSSYEQYF TGTGCCAGCAGCTTAGGCCTGAGGGGGGGAAGTTCCTACGAGCAGTACTTC
TRBJ1-3 few TRBV9 TRBD1 CASSVARGLGNTIYF TGTGCCAGCAGCGTAGCTAGGGGGCTTGGAAACACCATATATTTT
TRBJ2-3 . TRBV9 TRBD2 CASSVGLAGGTDTQYF TGTGCCAGCAGCGTCGGACTAGCGGGGGGCACAGATACGCAGTATTTT
TRBJ2-7 . TRBV7-3 . CASSPRGKNEQYF TGTGCCAGCAGCCCCCGGGGGAAGAACGAGCAGTACTTC
TRBJ1-4 . TRBV7-9 . CASSSSNEKLFF TGTGCCAGCAGCTCTTCTAATGAAAAACTGTTTTTT
TRBJ2-1 . TRBV7-6 TRBD2 CASSDLAGVNPEQFF TGTGCCAGCAGCGATCTAGCGGGAGTCAACCCTGAGCAGTTCTTC
TRBJ2-7 . TRBV7-5 . CVRSLDKPGQGCREQYF TGTGTCAGAAGCTTAGATAAACCGGGACAGGGGTGCCGCGAGCAGTACTTC
TRBJ2-1 . TRBV2 TRBD1 CASRDRDRGSYNEQFF TGTGCCAGCAGGGACCGGGACAGGGGGTCCTACAATGAGCAGTTCTTC
TRBJ2-7 . TRBV7-9 TRBD1 CASSSTGGEFNEQYF TGTGCCAGCAGCTCGACAGGGGGTGAGTTCAACGAGCAGTACTTC
TRBJ2-1 . TRBV6-6 . CASSARTGSSYNEQFF TGTGCCAGCAGTGCCCGGACCGGGAGCTCCTACAATGAGCAGTTCTTC
TRBJ1-1 . TRBV5-1 . CASSPQGTNTEAFF TGCGCCAGCAGCCCCCAGGGGACCAACACTGAAGCTTTCTTT
TRBJ1-1 few TRBV5-1 . CASSFTGIPEAFF TGCGCCAGCAGCTTCACAGGGATCCCTGAAGCTTTCTTT
TRBJ1-1 once TRBV2 . CASSDQGSWNTEAFF TGTGCCAGCAGTGATCAGGGTTCTTGGAACACTGAAGCTTTCTTT
TRBJ2-5 . TRBV5-1 TRBD2 CASSLGLAGGQETQYF TGCGCCAGCAGCTTGGGGCTAGCGGGGGGCCAAGAGACCCAGTACTTC
TRBJ2-3 . TRBV9 . CASNRMGPSTDTQYF TGTGCCAGCAATAGGATGGGGCCTAGCACAGATACGCAGTATTTT
TRBJ2-7 . TRBV27 . CASSLYTVLGGEQYF TGTGCCAGCAGTTTATATACGGTGTTAGGCGGCGAGCAGTACTTC
TRBJ2-1 . TRBV4-1 . CASSKYRDNEQFF TGCGCCAGCAGTAAATACCGGGACAATGAGCAGTTCTTC
TRBJ1-1 . TRBV5-1 TRBD1 CASSLQGVGTEAFF TGCGCCAGCAGCCTACAGGGGGTAGGCACTGAAGCTTTCTTT
TRBJ1-4 . TRBV6-5 TRBD1 CASRPGQGNEKLFF TGTGCCAGCAGGCCGGGACAGGGTAACGAAAAACTGTTTTTT
TRBJ1-1 once TRBV5-4 . CASSFPGWSNTEAFF TGTGCCAGCAGCTTCCCAGGGTGGTCAAACACTGAAGCTTTCTTT